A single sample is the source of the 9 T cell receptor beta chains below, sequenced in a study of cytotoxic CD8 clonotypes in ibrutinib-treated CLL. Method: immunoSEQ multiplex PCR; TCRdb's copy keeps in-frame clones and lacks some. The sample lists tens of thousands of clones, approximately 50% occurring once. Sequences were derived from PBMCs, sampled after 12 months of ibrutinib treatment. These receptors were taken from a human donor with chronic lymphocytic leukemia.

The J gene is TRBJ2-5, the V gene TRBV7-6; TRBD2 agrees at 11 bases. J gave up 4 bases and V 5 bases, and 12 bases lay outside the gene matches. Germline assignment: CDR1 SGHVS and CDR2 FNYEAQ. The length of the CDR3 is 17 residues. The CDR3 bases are TGTGCCAGCAGCCCTCTCCATCTAGCGGGAGGAGGAGAGACCCAGTACTTC. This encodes CASSPLHLAGGGETQYF. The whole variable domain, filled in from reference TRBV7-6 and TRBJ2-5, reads GAGVSQSPRYKVTKRGQDVALRCDPISGHVSLYWYRQALGQGPEFLTYFNYEAQQDKSGLPNDRFSAERPEGSISTLTIQRTEQRDSAMYRCASSPLHLAGGGETQYFGPGTRLLVL.

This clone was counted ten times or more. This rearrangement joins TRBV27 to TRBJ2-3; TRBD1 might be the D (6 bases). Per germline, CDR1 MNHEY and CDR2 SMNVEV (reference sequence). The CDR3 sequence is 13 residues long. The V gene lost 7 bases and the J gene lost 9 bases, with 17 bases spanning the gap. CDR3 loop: CASTLRQGMTQYF. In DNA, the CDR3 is TGTGCCAGCACTCTCCGCCAGGGGATGACGCAGTATTTT.

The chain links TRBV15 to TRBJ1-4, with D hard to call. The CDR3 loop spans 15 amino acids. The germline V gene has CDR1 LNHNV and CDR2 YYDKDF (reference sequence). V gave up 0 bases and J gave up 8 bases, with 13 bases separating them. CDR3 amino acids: CATSRDGGEREKLFF. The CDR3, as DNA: TGTGCCACCAGCAGAGATGGTGGGGAGCGGGAAAAACTGTTTTTT.

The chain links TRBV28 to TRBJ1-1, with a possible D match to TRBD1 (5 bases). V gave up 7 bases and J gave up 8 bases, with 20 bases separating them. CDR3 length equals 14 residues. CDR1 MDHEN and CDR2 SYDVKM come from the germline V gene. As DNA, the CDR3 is TGTGCCAGCAAGTTCCGGGGGGGTTTAACAGAAGCTTTCTTT. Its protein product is CASKFRGGLTEAFF.

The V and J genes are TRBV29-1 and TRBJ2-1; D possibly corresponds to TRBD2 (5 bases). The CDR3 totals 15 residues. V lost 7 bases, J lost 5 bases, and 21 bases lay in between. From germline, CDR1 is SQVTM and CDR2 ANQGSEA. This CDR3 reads CSGSPGGYYDNEQFF. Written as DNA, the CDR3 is TGCAGCGGGAGCCCCGGCGGGTATTACGACAATGAGCAGTTCTTC.

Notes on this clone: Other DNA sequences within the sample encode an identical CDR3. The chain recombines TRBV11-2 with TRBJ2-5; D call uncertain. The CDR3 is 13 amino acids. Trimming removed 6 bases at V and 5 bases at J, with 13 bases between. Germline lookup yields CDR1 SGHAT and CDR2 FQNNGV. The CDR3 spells CASSSGLGETQYF. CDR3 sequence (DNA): TGTGCCAGCAGTTCGGGCCTCGGGGAGACCCAGTACTTC.

The CDR3 sequence is CASSPTPGGGNYGYTF. The CDR3 DNA reads as TGTGCCAGCTCACCTACCCCCGGGGGCGGTAACTATGGCTACACCTTC. J is TRBJ1-2 and V is TRBV18; D perhaps matches TRBD1 (6 bases). This CDR3 spans 16 amino acids. Trimming removed 3 bases from V and 1 base from J, with 15 bases in between. Germline CDR1 reads KGHSH; CDR2 reads LQKENI.

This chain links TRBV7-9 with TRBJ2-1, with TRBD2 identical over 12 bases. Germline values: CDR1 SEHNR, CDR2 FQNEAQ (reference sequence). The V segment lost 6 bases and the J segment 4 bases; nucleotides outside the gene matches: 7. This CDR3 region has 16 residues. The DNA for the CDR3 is TGTGCCAGCAGACGGACTAGCGGGATTATTTACAATGAGCAGTTCTTC. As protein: CASRRTSGIIYNEQFF.

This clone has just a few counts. This CDR3 is CASSVDSHSNQPQHF. CDR3 DNA: TGTGCCAGCAGCGTAGACAGCCATAGCAATCAGCCCCAGCATTTT. This chain links TRBV9 with TRBJ1-5; D gene uncertain. Trimming stripped 0 bases from V and 0 bases from J, with 7 bases between. Germline loops: CDR1 SGDLS, CDR2 YYNGEE. CDR3 length: 15 amino acids.